This is a list of T cell receptor beta chains from one sample in a study of T cell repertoires in cytomegalovirus infection. TCRdb redid the calling of the reads with MiXCR, one entry per CDR3 protein. The sample lists 200,000 or so distinct CDR3 sequences, roughly 28% occurring once. The sample was PBMCs. These receptors were obtained from a human donor in good health (CMV status not recorded). Some clones in this sample may be carry-over from other donors' samples. The CDR3 runs from the conserved cysteine through the conserved F or W. The D gene is left open where the match is weak. Clone size is not always given. Where it is, it says once, few, many or a class for expanded clones.

TRBJ1-1 | - | - | TRBV6-6 | CASSYSEAGLNTEAFF | TGTGCCAGCAGTTACTCGGAGGCAGGCCTGAACACTGAAGCTTTCTTT
TRBJ1-2 | - | - | TRBV5-1 | CASSGKANNYGYTF | TGCGCCAGCAGCGGAAAGGCAAATAACTATGGCTACACCTTC
TRBJ2-2 | many | - | TRBV2 | CASSTTRQARGTGELFF | TGTGCCAGCAGTACTACACGTCAGGCCCGGGGGACCGGGGAGCTGTTTTTT
TRBJ2-3 | many | TRBD1 | TRBV7-3 | CASSYQGADTQYF | TGTGCCAGCAGCTATCAGGGGGCAGATACGCAGTATTTT
TRBJ2-3 | - | - | TRBV5-1 | CASSLVPQSTDTQYF | TGCGCCAGCAGCTTGGTTCCACAGAGCACAGATACGCAGTATTTT
TRBJ1-3 | few | - | TRBV11-3 | CASSLDPGNTIYF | TGTGCCAGCAGCTTAGACCCTGGAAACACCATATATTTT
TRBJ1-1 | - | - | TRBV13 | CASSLEPMNTEAFF | TGTGCCAGCAGCTTAGAACCTATGAACACTGAAGCTTTCTTT
TRBJ1-2 | - | - | TRBV28 | CASSFEGTDYLNYGYTF | TGTGCCAGCAGTTTTGAGGGGACCGACTACCTTAACTATGGCTACACCTTC
TRBJ2-3 | - | - | TRBV12-3/TRBV12-4 | CASSTARTDTQYF | TGTGCCAGCAGCACAGCCCGCACAGATACGCAGTATTTT
TRBJ2-3 | few | TRBD2 | TRBV29-1 | CSVGESGEPTDTQYF | TGCAGCGTTGGGGAAAGCGGGGAACCCACAGATACGCAGTATTTT
TRBJ2-1 | many | - | TRBV7-2 | CASSPQMRARYNEQFF | TGTGCCAGCAGCCCCCAGATGCGGGCCCGGTACAATGAGCAGTTCTTC
TRBJ2-3 | few | - | TRBV5-1 | CASSLTDEDTQYF | TGCGCCAGCAGCTTGACGGACGAAGATACGCAGTATTTT
TRBJ2-5 | few | - | TRBV6-6 | CASSYNAGWGSQETQYF | TGTGCCAGCAGTTACAACGCCGGGTGGGGCAGCCAAGAGACCCAGTACTTC
TRBJ2-5 | - | - | TRBV15 | CATSIGGRETQYF | TGTGCCACCAGCATTGGGGGGCGAGAGACCCAGTACTTC
TRBJ1-2 | few | - | TRBV20-1 | CSARAGGPYGYTF | TGCAGTGCTAGAGCGGGGGGACCCTATGGCTACACCTTC
TRBJ1-1 | - | - | TRBV9 | CASSVVGARSEAFF | TGTGCCAGCAGCGTAGTCGGAGCACGGAGTGAAGCTTTCTTT
TRBJ1-5 | - | - | TRBV6-6 | CASSATYSNQPQHF | TGTGCCAGCAGCGCGACATATAGCAATCAGCCCCAGCATTTT
TRBJ1-3 | - | - | TRBV12-3/TRBV12-4 | CASRGDIAGNTIYF | TGTGCCAGCAGGGGAGACATCGCTGGAAACACCATATATTTT
TRBJ2-7 | many | - | TRBV7-3 | CASSTLDSYEQYF | TGTGCCAGCAGCACCTTGGACAGCTACGAGCAGTACTTC
TRBJ1-2 | - | - | TRBV5-1 | CASSHRVGSNYGYTF | TGCGCCAGCAGTCACAGGGTCGGTTCGAACTATGGCTACACCTTC
TRBJ2-5 | - | - | TRBV20-1 | CSARVGGGETLYF | TGCAGTGCTAGAGTAGGGGGCGGGGAGACCCTGTACTTC
TRBJ2-3 | many | TRBD2 | TRBV7-2 | CASNTQSGEGDTQYF | TGTGCCAGCAATACTCAAAGCGGGGAGGGAGATACGCAGTATTTT
TRBJ2-5 | few | - | TRBV6-5 | CASSPQGRPETQYF | TGTGCCAGCAGCCCACAGGGGAGGCCAGAGACCCAGTACTTC
TRBJ2-3 | - | TRBD2 | TRBV14 | CASSQPSGGAGSTDTQYF | TGTGCCAGCAGCCAACCTAGCGGGGGGGCTGGGAGCACAGATACGCAGTATTTT
TRBJ1-1 | - | - | TRBV2 | CASSQTDEAFF | TGTGCCAGCAGTCAGACTGATGAAGCTTTCTTT
TRBJ2-7 | few | TRBD2 | TRBV4-1 | CASSQAVGLAASYEQYF | TGCGCCAGCAGCCAAGCAGTCGGCCTAGCGGCCTCCTACGAGCAGTACTTC
TRBJ1-1 | - | - | TRBV20-1 | CSSLAYAEAFF | TGCAGTTCGCTAGCGTACGCTGAAGCTTTCTTT
TRBJ1-5 | - | - | TRBV27 | CASREGNSNQPQHF | TGTGCCAGCAGGGAAGGTAATAGCAATCAGCCCCAGCATTTT
TRBJ2-5 | once | TRBD2 | TRBV5-3 | CASSHARRGVGETQYF | TGTGCCAGCAGCCACGCTCGGCGGGGGGTCGGGGAGACCCAGTACTTC
TRBJ1-6 | - | TRBD1 | TRBV10-1 | CASSRDSLNSPLRF | TGCGCCAGCAGCCGGGACAGCCTAAATTCACCCCTCCGCTTT
TRBJ1-1 | few | - | TRBV12-5 | CASLGGNEAFF | TGTGCTAGTCTCGGTGGGAACGAAGCTTTCTTT
TRBJ1-5 | - | - | TRBV9 | CASSVGGRASQPQHF | TGTGCCAGCAGCGTAGGCGGACGGGCTAGTCAGCCCCAGCATTTT
TRBJ2-7 | many | - | TRBV7-8 | CASSFKSREGGYEQYF | TGTGCCAGCAGCTTTAAATCCAGGGAAGGCGGCTACGAGCAGTACTTC
TRBJ2-3 | few | - | TRBV2 | CASSVTGFTDTQYF | TGTGCCAGCAGTGTCACAGGATTCACAGATACGCAGTATTTT
TRBJ2-7 | - | TRBD1 | TRBV6-2/TRBV6-3 | CASSYPSGTGTSRTYEQYF | TGTGCCAGCAGTTACCCCTCCGGGACAGGGACTTCCCGGACCTACGAGCAGTACTTC
TRBJ1-1 | few | TRBD1 | TRBV11-2 | CASTYGTAINTEAFF | TGTGCCAGCACTTACGGGACAGCTATAAACACTGAAGCTTTCTTT
TRBJ1-6 | - | - | TRBV6-6 | CASSHGAYNSPLHF | TGTGCCAGCAGCCACGGTGCCTATAATTCACCCCTCCACTTT
TRBJ2-7 | - | TRBD2 | TRBV7-8 | CASSLAQLAREGYEQYF | TGTGCCAGCAGCTTGGCCCAGCTTGCCAGGGAGGGCTACGAGCAGTACTTC
TRBJ2-3 | few | - | TRBV18 | CASSHPDTQYF | TGTGCCAGCTCACACCCCGATACGCAGTATTTT
TRBJ1-5 | - | TRBD1 | TRBV7-3 | CASSLRQGEGQPQHF | TGTGCCAGCAGCTTAAGGCAGGGGGAAGGTCAGCCCCAGCATTTT
TRBJ1-4 | many | - | TRBV7-2 | CASSLAATAFDEKLFF | TGTGCCAGCAGCTTAGCAGCGACAGCCTTCGATGAAAAACTGTTTTTT
TRBJ2-1 | - | TRBD2 | TRBV6-1 | CASSDFSGGYNEQFF | TGTGCCAGCAGTGATTTTAGCGGGGGTTACAATGAGCAGTTCTTC
TRBJ2-2 | - | TRBD1 | TRBV7-2 | CASSWDSENTGELFF | TGTGCCAGCAGCTGGGACAGCGAGAACACCGGGGAGCTGTTTTTT
TRBJ1-1 | - | - | TRBV11-3 | CASSLGVGENTEAFF | TGTGCCAGCAGTTTAGGTGTAGGGGAGAACACTGAAGCTTTCTTT
TRBJ1-6 | - | - | TRBV29-1 | CSVGDTEGSPLHF | TGCAGCGTTGGCGACACGGAGGGTTCACCCCTCCACTTT
TRBJ2-7 | many | - | TRBV7-8 | CASSSHGEAQGYEQYF | TGTGCCAGCAGCTCCCACGGGGAGGCCCAAGGCTACGAGCAGTACTTC
TRBJ2-7 | - | - | TRBV2 | CASRTSPGSYEQYF | TGTGCCAGCAGGACCTCCCCAGGGAGTTACGAGCAGTACTTC
TRBJ2-5 | many | - | TRBV7-2 | CASSLEGRGQETQYF | TGTGCCAGCAGCTTAGAGGGGCGGGGCCAAGAGACCCAGTACTTC
TRBJ1-1 | few | TRBD1 | TRBV29-1 | CSAGGQVGTEAFF | TGCAGCGCTGGGGGACAGGTGGGGACTGAAGCTTTCTTT
TRBJ2-1 | - | - | TRBV5-1 | CASNIIPSYNEQFF | TGCGCCAGCAATATTATCCCGTCTTACAATGAGCAGTTCTTC
TRBJ2-5 | - | - | TRBV19 | CASKNQRGQETQYF | TGTGCCAGTAAAAACCAGAGGGGCCAAGAGACCCAGTACTTC
TRBJ2-7 | - | TRBD1 | TRBV6-6 | CASSPLLGQGRYEQYF | TGTGCCAGCAGCCCTTTATTGGGACAGGGACGCTACGAGCAGTACTTC
TRBJ1-5 | few | - | TRBV2 | CASSVVRVGQPQHF | TGTGCCAGCAGTGTGGTCAGGGTAGGTCAGCCCCAGCATTTT
TRBJ2-5 | few | TRBD1 | TRBV7-3 | CASSLTGQGITQYF | TGTGCCAGCAGCTTAACGGGACAGGGGATAACCCAGTACTTC
TRBJ1-5 | few | - | TRBV7-2 | CASSLVPSDRPQHF | TGTGCCAGCAGCTTAGTACCCTCCGATCGGCCCCAGCATTTT
TRBJ2-7 | once | TRBD2 | TRBV7-4 | CASSPTGGSPYF | TGTGCCAGCAGCCCCACCGGGGGGTCTCCGTACTTC